The rows below give T cell receptor beta chains drawn from one sample of a study of blood T cell repertoires in COVID-19. Clones were sequenced by immunoSEQ multiplex PCR, and TCRdb holds only the in-frame ones, with some missing. This sample carries about 34,000 clones, more than 85% of them seen once, and the ten largest clones take around 5.4%. The sequencing sample was made of peripheral blood. These receptor sequences come from a woman older than 75 with acute or convalescent COVID-19. CDR3s include the opening cysteine and the closing phenylalanine or tryptophan. A D gene is named only where the DNA matches it firmly. The size of a clone is reported for some rows only, either as once, few or many, or as a class for expanded clones.

NA,NA,TRBV4-3,TRBJ2-6,TGCGCCAGCAGCCCGAGTAGAGGGTCTGGGGCCAACGTCCTGACTTTC,CASSPSRGSGANVLTF
NA,NA,TRBV6-5,TRBJ1-3,TGTGCCAGCAGCTTAACAGGGAAAACTGGAAACACCATATATTTT,CASSLTGKTGNTIYF
NA,NA,TRBV27,TRBJ2-7,TGTGCCAGCAGTTTATTCGGACAGATCTACGAGCAGTACTTC,CASSLFGQIYEQYF
NA,NA,TRBV5-4,TRBJ1-1,TGTGCCAGCAGCTCCAGGAATTTGGCCGGTAACACTGAAGCTTTCTTT,CASSSRNLAGNTEAFF
NA,NA,TRBV5-6,TRBJ1-1,TGTGCCAGCAGCTTGGAGGGGTGGAACACTGAAGCTTTCTTT,CASSLEGWNTEAFF
TRBD2,NA,TRBV5-6,TRBJ2-2,TGTGCCAGCAGCTTCTGGCGGGGGACCGGGGAGCTGTTTTTT,CASSFWRGTGELFF
NA,NA,TRBV9,TRBJ1-3,TGTGCCAGCAGCGTATCAGGGGGAAACACCATATATTTT,CASSVSGGNTIYF
TRBD1,once,TRBV5-4,TRBJ1-2,TGTGCCAGCAGCTCGGGACAGGGACACTATGGCTACACCTTC,CASSSGQGHYGYTF
NA,NA,TRBV19,TRBJ1-5,TGTGCCAGTAGTATAAGAGGCAGGGGTGGTCAGCCCCAGCATTTT,CASSIRGRGGQPQHF
NA,NA,TRBV28,TRBJ1-5,TGTGCCAGCAGGCGGGCCCCATCTCGCAATCAGCCCCAGCATTTT,CASRRAPSRNQPQHF
TRBD1,NA,TRBV11-2,TRBJ2-3,TGTGCCAGCAAAAGTCTTACAGGGGGCGCAGATACGCAGTATTTT,CASKSLTGGADTQYF
NA,few,TRBV19,TRBJ1-2,TGTGCCAGTAGGGCTCAGGGACAAAGCAACTATGGCTACACCTTC,CASRAQGQSNYGYTF
TRBD1,NA,TRBV28,TRBJ1-2,TGTGCCAGCAGGTCGACAGGGTTTGAACCGCACTATGGCTACACCTTC,CASRSTGFEPHYGYTF
NA,NA,TRBV11-2,TRBJ1-1,TGTGCCAGCAGCGCCCGACCTCGGGACACTGAAGCTTTCTTT,CASSARPRDTEAFF
NA,NA,TRBV11-2,TRBJ2-3,TGTGCCAGCAGCTTATCAGAATCAGATACGCAGTATTTT,CASSLSESDTQYF
NA,NA,TRBV4-1,TRBJ1-6,TGCGCCAGCAGCCAAGATTCGAATTCACCCCTCCACTTT,CASSQDSNSPLHF
TRBD1,NA,TRBV11-2,TRBJ2-2,TGTGCCAGCAATATACCTGGACAGGGGAGAGCCGGGGAGCTGTTTTTT,CASNIPGQGRAGELFF
TRBD1,NA,TRBV3-1/TRBV3-2,TRBJ2-7,TGTGCCAGCAGCCCAGACAGGGATCGTGGCGAGCAGTACTTC,CASSPDRDRGEQYF
NA,NA,TRBV6-5,TRBJ1-6,TGTGCCAGCAGGGTATCGGGCTCCTATAATTCACCCCTCCACTTT,CASRVSGSYNSPLHF
NA,NA,TRBV5-1,TRBJ1-2,TGCGCCAGCAGCTTGGAAGGAGTCTTGGGTGGCTACACCTTC,CASSLEGVLGGYTF
NA,NA,TRBV9,TRBJ1-3,TGTGCCAGCAGCCCCACAGGCCCACGGGGAAACACCATATATTTT,CASSPTGPRGNTIYF
NA,NA,TRBV7-2,TRBJ1-1,TGTGCCAGCAGCCTGTTAAGTGGGCCCGCAACACAGAACACTGAAGCTTTCTTT,CASSLLSGPATQNTEAFF
NA,NA,TRBV20-1,TRBJ2-5,TGCAGTGGCGCCGGGCAAGAGACCCAGTACTTC,CSGAGQETQYF
NA,NA,TRBV7-2,TRBJ2-3,TGTGCCAGCAGCCCGCTAGCGAGGACTAGCACAGATACGCAGTATTTT,CASSPLARTSTDTQYF
NA,NA,TRBV30,TRBJ2-2,TGTGCCTGGAATAGGGGCGCGAACACCGGGGAGCTGTTTTTT,CAWNRGANTGELFF
TRBD2,NA,TRBV9,TRBJ2-1,TGTGCCAGCAGCCCCCAACCGGGGGGCTCCTACAATGAGCAGTTCTTC,CASSPQPGGSYNEQFF
NA,NA,TRBV6-5,TRBJ1-5,TGTGCCAGCAGGGCCGCGGGGAATAGCAATCAGCCCCAGCATTTT,CASRAAGNSNQPQHF